The present T cell receptor (beta chain) was sequenced within a study of Graves' ophthalmopathy and Graves' hyperthyroidism. Transcripts of RNA were the source for amplifying TCR beta CDR3 regions. First-round RT-PCR employed HTBI primers, with a second-round multiplex PCR after it. TCRdb processed the multiplex PCR reads anew with MiXCR; each CDR3 protein has one entry. This repertoire shows roughly 610,000 distinct CDR3 sequences, about a fifth found once; its top ten account for approximately 6.9%. The V and J ends lost 5 bases and 1 base respectively, with 12 bases between them. The CDR3 runs to 15 residues. The V gene's germline CDR1 is MNHNS and CDR2 SASEGT.

The chain links TRBV6-1 to TRBJ2-4; D gene ambiguous. This receptor was taken from a young woman with stable Graves' hyperthyroidism. Some clones in this sample may be carry-over from other donors' samples. Sequenced material: peripheral blood. Here the CDR3 reads CASSLEPGAKNIQYF. CDR3 in DNA: TGTGCCAGCAGTCTAGAACCCGGGGCCAAAAACATTCAGTACTTC.